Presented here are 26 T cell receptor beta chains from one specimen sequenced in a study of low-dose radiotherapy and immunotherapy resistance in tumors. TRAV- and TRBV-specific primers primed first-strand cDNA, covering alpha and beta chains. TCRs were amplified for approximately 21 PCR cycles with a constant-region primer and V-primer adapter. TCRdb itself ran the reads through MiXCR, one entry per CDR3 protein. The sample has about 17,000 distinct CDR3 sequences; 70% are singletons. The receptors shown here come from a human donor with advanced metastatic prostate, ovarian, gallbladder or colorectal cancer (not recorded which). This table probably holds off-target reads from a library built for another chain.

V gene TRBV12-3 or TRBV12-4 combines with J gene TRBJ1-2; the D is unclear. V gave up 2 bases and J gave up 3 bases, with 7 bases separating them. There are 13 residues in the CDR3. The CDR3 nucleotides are TGTGCCAGCAGTTTAATGAGGGACTATGGCTACACCTTC. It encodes CASSLMRDYGYTF.

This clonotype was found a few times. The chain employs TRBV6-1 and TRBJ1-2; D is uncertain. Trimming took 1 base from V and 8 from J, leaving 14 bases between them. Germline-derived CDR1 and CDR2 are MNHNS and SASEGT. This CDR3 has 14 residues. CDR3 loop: CASSEDAAGRGYTF. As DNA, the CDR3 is TGTGCCAGCAGTGAAGACGCCGCCGGTAGGGGCTACACCTTC.

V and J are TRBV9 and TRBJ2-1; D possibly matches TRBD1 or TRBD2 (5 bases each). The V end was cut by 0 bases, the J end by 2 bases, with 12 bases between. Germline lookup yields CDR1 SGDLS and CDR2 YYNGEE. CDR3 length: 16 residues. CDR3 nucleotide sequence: TGTGCCAGCAGCGTAGGGACTCGGGGCGCCTACAATGAGCAGTTCTTC. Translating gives CASSVGTRGAYNEQFF.

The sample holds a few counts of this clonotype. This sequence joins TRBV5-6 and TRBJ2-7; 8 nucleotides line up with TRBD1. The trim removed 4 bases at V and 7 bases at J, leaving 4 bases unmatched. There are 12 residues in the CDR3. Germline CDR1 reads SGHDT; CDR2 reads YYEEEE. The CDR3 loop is CASSRTGREQYF. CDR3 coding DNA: TGTGCCAGCAGCCGGACAGGGCGGGAGCAGTACTTC.

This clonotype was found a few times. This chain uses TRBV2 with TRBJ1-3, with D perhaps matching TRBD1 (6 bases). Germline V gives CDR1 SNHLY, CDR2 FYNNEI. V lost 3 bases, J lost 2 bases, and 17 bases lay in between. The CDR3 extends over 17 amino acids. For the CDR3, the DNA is TGTGCCAGCAGTGATTTCCGGGGGCGAGACACTGGAAACACCATATATTTT. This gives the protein CASSDFRGRDTGNTIYF.

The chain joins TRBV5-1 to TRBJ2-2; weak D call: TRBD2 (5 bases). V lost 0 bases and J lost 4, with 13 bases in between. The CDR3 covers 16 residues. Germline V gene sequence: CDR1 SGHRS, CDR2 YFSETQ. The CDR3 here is CASSLEGSRVTGELFF. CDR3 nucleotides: TGCGCCAGCAGCTTGGAGGGCTCGAGGGTCACCGGGGAGCTGTTTTTT.

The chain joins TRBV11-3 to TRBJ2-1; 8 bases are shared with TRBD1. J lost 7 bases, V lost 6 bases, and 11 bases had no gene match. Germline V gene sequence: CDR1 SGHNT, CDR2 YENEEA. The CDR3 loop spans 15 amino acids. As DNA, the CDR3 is TGTGCCAGCAGAGAGAGGACCGGGGACAGGAATGAGCAGTTCTTC. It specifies CASRERTGDRNEQFF.

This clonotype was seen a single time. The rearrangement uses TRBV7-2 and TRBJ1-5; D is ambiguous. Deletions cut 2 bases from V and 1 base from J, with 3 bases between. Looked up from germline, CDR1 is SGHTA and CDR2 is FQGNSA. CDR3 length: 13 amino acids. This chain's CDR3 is CASSLNSNQPQHF. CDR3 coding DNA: TGTGCCAGCAGCTTAAACAGCAATCAGCCCCAGCATTTT.

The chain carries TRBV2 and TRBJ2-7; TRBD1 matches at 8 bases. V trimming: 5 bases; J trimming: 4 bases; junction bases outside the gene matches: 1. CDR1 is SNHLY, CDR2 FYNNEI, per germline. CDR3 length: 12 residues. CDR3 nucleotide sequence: TGTGCCAGCAGTCGGACAGGGTACGAGCAGTACTTC. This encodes CASSRTGYEQYF.

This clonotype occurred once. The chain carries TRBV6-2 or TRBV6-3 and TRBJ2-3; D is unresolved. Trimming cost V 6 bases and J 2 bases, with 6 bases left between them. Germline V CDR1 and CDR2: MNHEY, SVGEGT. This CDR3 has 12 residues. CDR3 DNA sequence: TGTGCCAGCAGCAGGACCACAGATACGCAGTATTTT. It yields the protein CASSRTTDTQYF.

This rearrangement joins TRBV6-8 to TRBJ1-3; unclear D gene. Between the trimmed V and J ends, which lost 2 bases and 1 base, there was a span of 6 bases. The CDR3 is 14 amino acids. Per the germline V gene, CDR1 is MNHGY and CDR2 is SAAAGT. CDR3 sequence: CASSYGESGNTIYF. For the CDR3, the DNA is TGTGCCAGCAGTTACGGGGAATCTGGAAACACCATATATTTT.

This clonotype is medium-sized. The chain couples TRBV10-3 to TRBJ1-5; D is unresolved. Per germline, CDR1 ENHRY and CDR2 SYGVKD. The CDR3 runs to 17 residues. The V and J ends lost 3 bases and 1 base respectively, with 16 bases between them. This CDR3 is CAISDPISGESNQPQHF. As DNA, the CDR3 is TGTGCCATCAGTGATCCTATATCCGGGGAGAGCAATCAGCCCCAGCATTTT.

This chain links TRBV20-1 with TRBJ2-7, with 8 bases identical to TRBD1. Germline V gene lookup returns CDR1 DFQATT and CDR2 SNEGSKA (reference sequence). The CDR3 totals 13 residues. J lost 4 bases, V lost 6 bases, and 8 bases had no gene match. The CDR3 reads CSARQGITYEQYF. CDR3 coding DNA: TGCAGTGCCAGACAGGGGATTACATACGAGCAGTACTTC.

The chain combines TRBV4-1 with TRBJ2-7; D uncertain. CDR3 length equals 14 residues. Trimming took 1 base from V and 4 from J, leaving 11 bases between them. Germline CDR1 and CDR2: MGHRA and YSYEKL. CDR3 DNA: TGCGCCAGCAGCCAAGCCGCCGCCGGGTACGAGCAGTACTTC. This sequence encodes CASSQAAAGYEQYF.

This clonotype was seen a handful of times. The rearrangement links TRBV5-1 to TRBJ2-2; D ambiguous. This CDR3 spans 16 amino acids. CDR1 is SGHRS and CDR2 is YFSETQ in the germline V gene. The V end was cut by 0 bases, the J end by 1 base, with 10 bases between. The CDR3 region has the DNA TGCGCCAGCAGCTTGGTTGGCAGAAAGAACACCGGGGAGCTGTTTTTT. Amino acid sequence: CASSLVGRKNTGELFF. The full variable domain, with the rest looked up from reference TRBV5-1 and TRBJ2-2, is KAGVTQTPRYLIKTRGQQVTLSCSPISGHRSVSWYQQTPGQGLQFLFEYFSETQRNKGNFPGRFSGRQFSNSRSEMNVSTLELGDSALYLCASSLVGRKNTGELFFGEGSRLTVL.

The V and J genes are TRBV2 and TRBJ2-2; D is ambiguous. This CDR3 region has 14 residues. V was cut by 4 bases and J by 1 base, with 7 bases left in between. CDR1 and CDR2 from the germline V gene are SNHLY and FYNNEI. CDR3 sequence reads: CASSADLNTGELFF. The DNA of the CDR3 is TGTGCCAGCAGTGCCGACCTGAACACCGGGGAGCTGTTTTTT.

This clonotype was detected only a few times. This CDR3 is CASAMERQETQYF. The CDR3 bases are TGTGCCAGCGCGATGGAGAGGCAAGAGACCCAGTACTTC. This sequence joins TRBV6-2 or TRBV6-3 and TRBJ2-5; D not certain. Looked up from germline, CDR1 is MNHEY and CDR2 is SVGEGT. The CDR3 loop spans 13 amino acids. Trimming left V 8 bases short and J 2 bases short, with 12 bases between.

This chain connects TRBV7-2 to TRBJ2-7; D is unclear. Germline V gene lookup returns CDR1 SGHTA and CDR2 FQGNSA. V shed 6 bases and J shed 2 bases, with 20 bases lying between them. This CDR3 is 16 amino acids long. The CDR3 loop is CASSLTKDGLAYEQYF. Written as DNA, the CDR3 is TGTGCCAGCAGTCTGACCAAGGATGGGCTCGCCTACGAGCAGTACTTC.

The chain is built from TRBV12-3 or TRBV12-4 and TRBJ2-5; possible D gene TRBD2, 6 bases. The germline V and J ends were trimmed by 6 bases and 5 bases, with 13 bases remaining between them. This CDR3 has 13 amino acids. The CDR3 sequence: CASSPIGGETQYF. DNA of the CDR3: TGTGCCAGCAGCCCTATTGGGGGGGAGACCCAGTACTTC.

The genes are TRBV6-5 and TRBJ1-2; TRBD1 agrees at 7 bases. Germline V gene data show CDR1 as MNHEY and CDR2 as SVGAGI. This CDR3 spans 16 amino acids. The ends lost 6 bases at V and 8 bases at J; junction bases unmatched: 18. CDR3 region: CASSKKPFGTVGGYTF. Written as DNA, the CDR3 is TGTGCCAGCAGCAAAAAACCATTCGGGACAGTGGGCGGCTACACCTTC.

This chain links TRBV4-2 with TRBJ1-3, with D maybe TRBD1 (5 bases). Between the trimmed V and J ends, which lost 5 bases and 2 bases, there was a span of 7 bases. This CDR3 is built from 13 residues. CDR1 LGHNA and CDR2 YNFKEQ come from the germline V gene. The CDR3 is CASSGGAGNTIYF. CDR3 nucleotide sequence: TGTGCCAGCAGCGGGGGAGCTGGAAACACCATATATTTT.

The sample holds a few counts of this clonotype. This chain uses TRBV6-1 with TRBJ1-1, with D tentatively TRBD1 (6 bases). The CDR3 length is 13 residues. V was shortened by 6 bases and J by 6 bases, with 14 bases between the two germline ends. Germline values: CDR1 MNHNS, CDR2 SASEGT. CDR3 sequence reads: CASRGYRVSEAFF. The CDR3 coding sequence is TGTGCCAGCAGAGGTTACAGGGTATCTGAAGCTTTCTTT.

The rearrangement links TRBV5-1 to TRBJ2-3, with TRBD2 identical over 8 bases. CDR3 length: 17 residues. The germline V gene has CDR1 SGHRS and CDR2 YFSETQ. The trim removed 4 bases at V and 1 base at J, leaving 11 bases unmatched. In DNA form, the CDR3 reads TGCGCCAGCAGCCTTCTACCCGGGAGGGGTGGCACAGATACGCAGTATTTT. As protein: CASSLLPGRGGTDTQYF.

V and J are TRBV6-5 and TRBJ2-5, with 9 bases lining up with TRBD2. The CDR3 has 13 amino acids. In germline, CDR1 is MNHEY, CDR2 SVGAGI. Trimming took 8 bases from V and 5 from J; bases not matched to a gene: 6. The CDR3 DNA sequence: TGTGCCAGCCAGCGGGGGGTGCGGGAGACCCAGTACTTC. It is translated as CASQRGVRETQYF.

CDR3 sequence reads: CASSRAGGYLYEQYF. The CDR3 DNA is TGTGCCAGCAGCCGAGCGGGGGGCTACCTCTACGAGCAGTACTTC. The chain uses TRBV6-2 or TRBV6-3 and TRBJ2-7, with 9 bases fitting TRBD2. The V gene end was trimmed by 6 bases and the J gene end by 3 bases; junction bases not matched to a gene: 9. CDR1 is MNHEY and CDR2 is SVGEGT in the germline V gene. The CDR3 is 15 amino acids.

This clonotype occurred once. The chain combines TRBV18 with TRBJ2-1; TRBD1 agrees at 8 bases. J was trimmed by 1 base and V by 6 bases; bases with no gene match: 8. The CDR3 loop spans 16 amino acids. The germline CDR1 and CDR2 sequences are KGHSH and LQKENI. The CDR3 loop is CASSLQQGGSYNEQFF. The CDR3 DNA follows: TGTGCCAGCTCTCTACAACAGGGGGGATCCTACAATGAGCAGTTCTTC.